This TCR beta chain comes out of a study of T cell responses to AZD1222 COVID-19 vaccine. TCRdb's copy holds only in-frame clones and misses some; the assay was immunoSEQ multiplex PCR. Among roughly 150,000 clones listed, approximately 89% were seen once. V gave up 4 bases and J gave up 0 bases, with 17 bases separating them. There are 17 residues in the CDR3. CDR1 LGHDT and CDR2 YNNKEL come from the germline V gene (reference sequence). This TCR was recovered from an adult in good health. The V call is TRBV3-1 (or the pseudogene TRBV3-2), the J call TRBJ2-3; D perhaps matches TRBD1 (6 bases). Specimen: peripheral blood, collected on day 0 of MenACWY control vaccination. Here the CDR3 reads CASSLNRDGASTDTQYF. CDR3 nucleotide sequence: TGTGCCAGCAGCCTTAACAGGGACGGGGCTAGCACAGATACGCAGTATTTT.